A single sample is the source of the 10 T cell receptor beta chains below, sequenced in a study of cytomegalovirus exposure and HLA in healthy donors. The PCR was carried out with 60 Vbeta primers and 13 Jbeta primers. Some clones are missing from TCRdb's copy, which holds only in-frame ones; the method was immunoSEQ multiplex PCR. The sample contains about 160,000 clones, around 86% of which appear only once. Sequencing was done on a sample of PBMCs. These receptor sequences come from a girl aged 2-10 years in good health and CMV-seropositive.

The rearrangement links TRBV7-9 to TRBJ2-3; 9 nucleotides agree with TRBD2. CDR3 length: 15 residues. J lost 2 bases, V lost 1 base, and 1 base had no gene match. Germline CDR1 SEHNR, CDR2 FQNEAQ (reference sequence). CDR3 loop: CASSLGTSDTDTQYF. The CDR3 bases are TGTGCCAGCAGCTTAGGGACTAGCGACACAGATACGCAGTATTTT.

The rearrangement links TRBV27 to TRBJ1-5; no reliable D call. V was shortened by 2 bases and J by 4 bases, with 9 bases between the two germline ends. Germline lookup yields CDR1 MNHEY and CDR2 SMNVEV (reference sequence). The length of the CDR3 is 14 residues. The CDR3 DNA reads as TGTGCCAGCAGTTTAAGGCAGGCGAATCAGCCCCAGCATTTT. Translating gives CASSLRQANQPQHF.

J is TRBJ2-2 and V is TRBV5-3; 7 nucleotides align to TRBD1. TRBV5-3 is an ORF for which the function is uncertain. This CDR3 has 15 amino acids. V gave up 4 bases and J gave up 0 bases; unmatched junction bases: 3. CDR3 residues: CARSIGTANTGELFF. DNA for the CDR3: TGTGCCAGAAGCATCGGGACAGCGAACACCGGGGAGCTGTTTTTT.

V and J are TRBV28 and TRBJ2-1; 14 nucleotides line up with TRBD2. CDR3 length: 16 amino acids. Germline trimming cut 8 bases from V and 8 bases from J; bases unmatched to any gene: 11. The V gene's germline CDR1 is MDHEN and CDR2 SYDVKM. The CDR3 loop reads CASAPGLAGGRDEQFF. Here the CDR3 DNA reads TGTGCCAGCGCCCCTGGACTAGCGGGAGGTAGGGATGAGCAGTTCTTC.

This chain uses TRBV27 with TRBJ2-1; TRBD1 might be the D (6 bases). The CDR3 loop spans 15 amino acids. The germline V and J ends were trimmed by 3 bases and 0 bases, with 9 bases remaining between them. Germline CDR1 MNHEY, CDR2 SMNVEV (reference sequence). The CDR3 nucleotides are TGTGCCAGCAGTTTGGACAGTACCTCCTACAATGAGCAGTTCTTC. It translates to CASSLDSTSYNEQFF.

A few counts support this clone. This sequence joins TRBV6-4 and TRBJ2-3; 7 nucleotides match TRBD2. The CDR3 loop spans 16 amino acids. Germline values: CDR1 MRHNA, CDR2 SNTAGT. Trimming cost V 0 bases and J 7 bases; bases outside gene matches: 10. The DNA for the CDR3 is TGTGCCAGCAGTGACTCGCCTGGCGGGAGTTTGAATACGCAGTATTTT. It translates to CASSDSPGGSLNTQYF.

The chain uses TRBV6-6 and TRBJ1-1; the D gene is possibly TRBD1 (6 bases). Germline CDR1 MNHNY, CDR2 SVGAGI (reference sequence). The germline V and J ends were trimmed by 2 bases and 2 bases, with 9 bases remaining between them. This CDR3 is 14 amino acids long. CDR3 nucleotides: TGTGCCAGCAGTTACGAACAGGGTAACACTGAAGCTTTCTTT. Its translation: CASSYEQGNTEAFF.

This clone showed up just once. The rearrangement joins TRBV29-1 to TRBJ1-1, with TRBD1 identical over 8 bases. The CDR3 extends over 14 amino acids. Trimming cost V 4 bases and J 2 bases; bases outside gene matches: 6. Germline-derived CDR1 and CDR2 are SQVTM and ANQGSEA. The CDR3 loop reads CSVAKGTGNTEAFF. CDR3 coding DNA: TGCAGCGTTGCCAAGGGGACAGGTAACACTGAAGCTTTCTTT.

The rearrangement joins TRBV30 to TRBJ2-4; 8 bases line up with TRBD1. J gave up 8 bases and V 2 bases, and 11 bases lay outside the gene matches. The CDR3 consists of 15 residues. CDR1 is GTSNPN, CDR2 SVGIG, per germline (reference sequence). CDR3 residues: CAWSNDRGGVDIQYF. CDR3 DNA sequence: TGTGCCTGGAGTAACGACAGGGGAGGAGTGGACATTCAGTACTTC. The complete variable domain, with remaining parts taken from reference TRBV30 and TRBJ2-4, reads SQTIHQWPATLVQPVGSPLSLECTVEGTSNPNLYWYRQAAGRGLQLLFYSVGIGQISSEVPQNLSASRPQDRQFILSSKKLLLSDSGFYLCAWSNDRGGVDIQYFGAGTRLSVL.

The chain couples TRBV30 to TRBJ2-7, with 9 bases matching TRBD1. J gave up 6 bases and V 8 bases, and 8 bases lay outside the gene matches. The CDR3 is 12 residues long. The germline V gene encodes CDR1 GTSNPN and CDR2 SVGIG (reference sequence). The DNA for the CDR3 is TGTGCCGGGGACAGGGTAGGAGGCGAGCAGTACTTC. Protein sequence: CAGDRVGGEQYF.